The clone carrying this T cell receptor (beta chain) was seen ten or more times. The antigen is not known. CDR1 and CDR2 from the germline V gene are MDHEN and SYDVKM. CDR3 length: 14 amino acids. V was cut by 4 bases and J by 2 bases, with 12 bases left in between. Unique molecular identifiers were attached to individual cDNA molecules. TCRdb processed the 5' RACE reads anew with MiXCR; each CDR3 protein has one entry. The table records 80,000 to 95,000 distinct CDR3 sequences, around 16% of them present only once. The sample originates from a study of early T cells in non-severe SARS-CoV-2 infection. Study in general: From unsorted whole blood, bulk RNA was sequenced, and the chains remained unpaired. Overall study results and limits: The VDJdb matching leaned toward anti-spike CD8 responses and overlooked private and CD4 specificities.

The sample consisted of whole blood, taken at baseline. The chain employs TRBV28 and TRBJ2-7; D is unclear. The receptor's source is an adult who was a healthcare worker with PCR-confirmed SARS-CoV-2 infection or an uninfected control (not recorded which). This CDR3 reads CASSSPPDTYEQYF. Here the CDR3 DNA reads TGTGCCAGCAGTTCTCCCCCCGATACCTACGAGCAGTACTTC.